These 26 T cell receptor beta chains came from one sample sequenced in a study of T-cell memory formation after mild COVID-19. TCRdb re-analysed the 5' RACE reads in MiXCR, keeping a single row per CDR3 protein. The table lists around 150,000 distinct CDR3 sequences, around a third of them singletons. Sequenced material: PBMCs or a T cell subset sorted from them (not recorded which). The receptor source for this set is an adult woman who had mild COVID-19 (a few samples of this study predate the infection). Cell type and time point are not known.

This clonotype occurred a few times. The V call is TRBV27, the J call TRBJ2-5, with TRBD2 matching 12 bases. This CDR3 comprises 16 residues. With 4 bases clipped from V and 0 bases from J, the junction kept 3 bases outside the gene matches. The germline gives CDR1 MNHEY, CDR2 SMNVEV (reference sequence). CDR3 nucleotides: TGTGCCAGCAGTTCCAGGACTAGCGGGGACCAAGAGACCCAGTACTTC. Translating it yields CASSSRTSGDQETQYF.

The chain links TRBV20-1 to TRBJ1-2; unclear D gene. With 3 bases removed from V and 8 bases from J, the gap between germline ends came to 4 bases. This CDR3 region has 9 residues. In germline, CDR1 is DFQATT, CDR2 SNEGSKA (reference sequence). The CDR3 spells CSARDGYTF. For the CDR3, the DNA is TGCAGTGCTAGGGACGGCTACACCTTC.

The chain is built from TRBV24-1 and TRBJ1-5; TRBD1 matches at 8 bases. Germline V gives CDR1 KGHDR, CDR2 SFDVKD. The J segment lost 7 bases and the V segment lost 9 bases, leaving 4 bases of the junction unmatched. This CDR3 is built from 12 residues. The CDR3 DNA follows: TGTGCCACCTCAGGGGGCGGACAGCCCCAGCATTTT. Protein: CATSGGGQPQHF.

The chain links TRBV5-4 to TRBJ1-2; D is unresolved. This CDR3 contains 13 residues. Germline V gene lookup returns CDR1 SGHNT and CDR2 YYREEE (reference sequence). Trimming took 0 bases from V and 2 from J, leaving 5 bases between them. The CDR3 sequence: CASSLGENYGYTF. As DNA, the CDR3 is TGTGCCAGCAGCTTGGGCGAGAACTATGGCTACACCTTC.

This clonotype was detected once. The gene calls are TRBV7-9 and TRBJ2-6; D not certain. CDR1 and CDR2 (germline): SEHNR, FQNEAQ (reference sequence). Trimming cost V 5 bases and J 6 bases, with 5 bases left between them. The CDR3 length is 12 residues. The CDR3 nucleotides are TGTGCCAGCAGCGCCGAGGCCAACGTCCTGACTTTC. Translation: CASSAEANVLTF. The variable domain in full, completed from reference TRBV7-9 and TRBJ2-6, reads DTGVSQNPRHKITKRGQNVTFRCDPISEHNRLYWYRQTLGQGPEFLTYFQNEAQLEKSRLLSDRFSAERPKGSFSTLEIQRTEQGDSAMYLCASSAEANVLTFGAGSRLTVL.

This clonotype was picked up a small number of times. The V and J genes are TRBV29-1 and TRBJ2-3, with 9 bases that match TRBD2. With 6 bases clipped from V and 2 bases from J, the junction kept 6 bases outside the gene matches. CDR1 is SQVTM, CDR2 ANQGSEA, per germline. The CDR3 loop spans 14 amino acids. This CDR3 is CSVGSGSHTDTQYF. The CDR3 DNA sequence: TGCAGCGTAGGTAGCGGGAGCCACACAGATACGCAGTATTTT.

The V and J genes are TRBV2 and TRBJ2-1; tentatively, D is TRBD1 (5 bases). Germline V CDR1 and CDR2: SNHLY, FYNNEI. V was shortened by 7 bases and J by 10 bases, with 11 bases between the two germline ends. This CDR3 contains 11 residues. The DNA for the CDR3 is TGTGCCAGCATGCAGGGTTGGGAGCAGTTCTTC. Its translation: CASMQGWEQFF.

The rearrangement uses TRBV20-1 and TRBJ2-7; 9 positions agree with TRBD2. Germline V gene sequence: CDR1 DFQATT, CDR2 SNEGSKA (reference sequence). The CDR3 spans 17 residues. The J segment lost 1 base and the V segment lost 6 bases, leaving 16 bases of the junction unmatched. The CDR3 DNA follows: TGCAGTGCCAAGTCAGATAGCGGGAGAATTAGTTCCTACGAGCAGTACTTC. This translates into CSAKSDSGRISSYEQYF.

The gene calls are TRBV4-3 and TRBJ2-3; TRBD2 matches at 9 bases. The germline CDR1 and CDR2 sequences are LGHNA and YSLEER. The trim removed 0 bases at V and 8 bases at J, leaving 9 bases unmatched. CDR3 length: 16 residues. The CDR3 DNA sequence: TGCGCCAGCAGCCAAGATAGCGGGAGAGGTTTAGGTACGCAGTATTTT. It translates to CASSQDSGRGLGTQYF.

This clonotype was picked up a small number of times. V and J are TRBV7-8 and TRBJ2-7, with D unclear. The germline V and J ends were trimmed by 1 base and 2 bases, with 12 bases remaining between them. The length of the CDR3 is 15 residues. Germline V lookup: CDR1 SGHVS, CDR2 FQNEAQ. The CDR3 is CASSLEVGSAYEQYF. For the CDR3, the DNA is TGTGCCAGCAGCTTAGAGGTAGGGTCGGCCTACGAGCAGTACTTC.

The table lists this clonotype with a few counts. The chain uses TRBV29-1 and TRBJ2-5; 9 bases match TRBD1. V was pared by 5 bases and J by 4 bases, with 14 bases of the junction left unmatched. Germline V gene lookup returns CDR1 SQVTM and CDR2 ANQGSEA. The CDR3 length is 16 residues. CDR3 coding DNA: TGCAGCGTTTATGTTCTCGGGACAGGGAGAGGAGAGACCCAGTACTTC. Its translation is CSVYVLGTGRGETQYF.

For the CDR3, the DNA is TGTGCCAGCAGGTTCGCAGGGGGGAGCACCGGGGAGCTGTTTTTT. Amino acid sequence: CASRFAGGSTGELFF. V gene TRBV11-2 combines with J gene TRBJ2-2; possibly TRBD1 for D (7 bases). Germline CDR1 and CDR2: SGHAT and FQNNGV. This CDR3 has 15 residues. V was shortened by 6 bases and J by 4 bases, with 15 bases between the two germline ends.

The chain carries TRBV10-3 and TRBJ1-1; 9 nucleotides line up with TRBD1. Germline-derived CDR1 and CDR2 are ENHRY and SYGVKD. J was trimmed by 11 bases and V by 2 bases; bases with no gene match: 3. The CDR3 consists of 12 residues. CDR3 coding DNA: TGTGCCATCAGTGAGGGACAGGGGCCGGCTTTCTTT. Protein product: CAISEGQGPAFF.

This sequence joins TRBV7-6 and TRBJ2-3; tentative D call: TRBD2 (5 bases). Germline V gene sequence: CDR1 SGHVS, CDR2 FNYEAQ. V lost 5 bases, J lost 1 base, and 13 bases lay in between. The CDR3 is 15 amino acids. The chain's CDR3 is CASSHRDTRTDTQYF. CDR3 DNA: TGTGCCAGCAGCCACCGGGATACCCGCACAGATACGCAGTATTTT.

The chain is built from TRBV7-8 and TRBJ2-7, with 8 bases that match TRBD2. With 2 bases clipped from V and 1 base from J, the junction kept 10 bases outside the gene matches. The CDR3 is made up of 17 amino acids. Germline V CDR1 and CDR2: SGHVS, FQNEAQ. CDR3 protein: CASSLNRMGLGSYEQYF. The CDR3, as DNA: TGTGCCAGCAGCTTAAATCGTATGGGACTAGGATCCTACGAGCAGTACTTC.

The rearrangement joins TRBV24-1 to TRBJ2-1; D tentatively fits TRBD1 or TRBD2 (5 bases each). Deletions cut 6 bases from V and 4 bases from J, with 12 bases between. The CDR3 runs to 14 residues. Per the germline V gene, CDR1 is KGHDR and CDR2 is SFDVKD. DNA of the CDR3: TGTGCCACCAGTCTGTCTGGGGGATACAATGAGCAGTTCTTC. Residues: CATSLSGGYNEQFF.

The gene calls are TRBV15 and TRBJ2-3; D not certain. Trimming took 1 base from V and 2 from J, leaving 13 bases between them. The CDR3 is made up of 16 amino acids. The germline CDR1 and CDR2 sequences are LNHNV and YYDKDF (reference sequence). The DNA for the CDR3 is TGTGCCACCAGCAGAGCCGGGCCCCCATACACAGATACGCAGTATTTT. This codes for CATSRAGPPYTDTQYF.

A single count supports this clonotype. The CDR3 DNA reads as TGTGCCAGCAGTTTATCGACTCCCTACAATGAGCAGTTCTTC. Translation gives CASSLSTPYNEQFF. V and J are TRBV6-2 or TRBV6-3 and TRBJ2-1, with D hard to call. The CDR3 runs to 14 residues. Trimming took off 4 bases at V and 2 bases at J, with 9 bases between the two ends. Germline-derived CDR1 and CDR2 are MNHEY and SVGEGT.

This chain connects TRBV20-1 to TRBJ2-3, with D perhaps being TRBD1 or TRBD2 (5 bases each). CDR1 and CDR2 (germline): DFQATT, SNEGSKA (reference sequence). The CDR3 has 16 residues. V dropped 2 bases and J dropped 0 bases, with 15 bases sitting between them. In DNA, the CDR3 is TGCAGTGCTAGATCGGGGACCAGATTTAGCACAGATACGCAGTATTTT. Translating it yields CSARSGTRFSTDTQYF.

This clonotype showed up just a few times. The gene calls are TRBV7-2 and TRBJ2-5; 9 bases fit TRBD2. With 5 bases clipped from V and 5 bases from J, the junction kept 9 bases outside the gene matches. Germline V gene lookup returns CDR1 SGHTA and CDR2 FQGNSA. This CDR3 contains 15 residues. CDR3 protein: CASSRSGGTGETQYF. CDR3 DNA sequence: TGTGCCAGCAGCCGAAGCGGGGGGACCGGGGAGACCCAGTACTTC. Full variable domain (missing parts from reference TRBV7-2 and TRBJ2-5): GAGVSQSPSNKVTEKGKDVELRCDPISGHTALYWYRQSLGQGLEFLIYFQGNSAPDKSGLPSDRFSAERTGGSVSTLTIQRTQQEDSAVYLCASSRSGGTGETQYFGPGTRLLVL.

This chain uses TRBV3-1 with TRBJ1-3; TRBD1 is a possible D gene (5 bases). The ends were cut back, 1 base at V and 8 bases at J, with 12 bases in the middle. CDR1 is LGHDT and CDR2 is YNNKEL in the germline V gene (reference sequence). The CDR3 runs to 14 residues. CDR3 DNA: TGTGCCAGCAGCCAAGCAGGGTATCAGGACACCATATATTTT. It encodes CASSQAGYQDTIYF.

This chain connects TRBV7-2 to TRBJ2-1; 8 bases line up with TRBD1. The CDR3 runs to 15 residues. Germline V lookup: CDR1 SGHTA, CDR2 FQGNSA. Trimming at V came to 5 bases and at J to 3 bases, leaving 6 bases not matched to a gene. The CDR3 DNA reads TGTGCCAGCAGCGGGGGCGGACAGGGCTACAATGAGCAGTTCTTC. It is translated as CASSGGGQGYNEQFF.

This clonotype was seen a few times. V gene TRBV18 combines with J gene TRBJ2-1, with TRBD2 matching 8 bases. The CDR3 extends over 15 amino acids. Germline V lookup: CDR1 KGHSH, CDR2 LQKENI. V shed 3 bases and J 4 bases; nucleotides not matched to a gene: 5. The CDR3 DNA is TGTGCCAGCTCACCGCGGGAGGCTCTTTACAATGAGCAGTTCTTC. Amino acids: CASSPREALYNEQFF. The full variable domain, completed using reference TRBV18 and TRBJ2-1, is NAGVMQNPRHLVRRRGQEARLRCSPMKGHSHVYWYRQLPEEGLKFMVYLQKENIIDESGMPKERFSAEFPKEGPSILRIQQVVRGDSAAYFCASSPREALYNEQFFGPGTRLTVL.

This clonotype was recorded many times. The chain combines TRBV18 with TRBJ2-5; D is unresolved. The V end lost 5 bases, the J end lost 4 bases, and 2 bases lay between the germline ends. The length of the CDR3 is 10 residues. CDR1 is KGHSH, CDR2 LQKENI, per germline. This chain's CDR3 is CASSRETQYF. DNA of the CDR3: TGTGCCAGCTCAAGAGAGACCCAGTACTTC.

The sample holds a few counts of this clonotype. The J gene is TRBJ2-6, the V gene TRBV7-6; unclear D gene. This CDR3 is built from 18 residues. The V end lost 0 bases, the J end lost 0 bases, and 12 bases lay between the germline ends. Germline lookup yields CDR1 SGHVS and CDR2 FNYEAQ. CDR3 nucleotide sequence: TGTGCCAGCAGCTTAGCGGGTATGGGCCCCTCTGGGGCCAACGTCCTGACTTTC. Translation gives CASSLAGMGPSGANVLTF.

The chain has TRBV6-5 and TRBJ2-7; D ambiguous. Trimming pared 6 bases from V and 4 bases from J, leaving 16 bases between. In germline, CDR1 is MNHEY, CDR2 SVGAGI. The CDR3 covers 14 residues. The chain's CDR3 is CASSRSTGPYEQYF. The CDR3 DNA reads TGTGCCAGCAGCCGTTCGACTGGTCCATACGAGCAGTACTTC.